The entry that follows covers one T cell receptor beta chain sequence. This sample was taken from a study of control samples from healthy donors and cancer patients. CDR1 and CDR2 (germline): LNHNV, YYDKDF (reference sequence). V lost 0 bases and J lost 2, with 11 bases in between. The CDR3 extends over 15 amino acids. The protocol was immunoSEQ multiplex PCR, while the TCRdb copy is restricted to in-frame clones and leaves out a portion. This sample contains under 200,000 clones. The clonotype comes from a woman aged 25 to 39 in good health. The sequenced sample was blood. The V gene is TRBV15, the J gene TRBJ2-7; tentatively, D is TRBD1 (5 bases). CDR3: CATSRDQGRAYEQYF. The CDR3 DNA sequence: TGTGCCACCAGCAGAGATCAGGGCAGGGCCTACGAGCAGTACTTC.